The 17 T cell receptor beta chains below come from one sample, sequenced in a study of T cell responses to AZD1222 COVID-19 vaccine. The data were produced by immunoSEQ multiplex PCR, yet TCRdb's version contains in-frame clones alone and is incomplete. The sample carries fewer than 110,000 clones, about 90% recorded once. The source material was peripheral blood, sampled 28 days after the second AZD1222 dose. These receptors were collected from an adult who received the AZD1222 COVID-19 vaccine.

This sequence joins TRBV16 and TRBJ2-5; unclear D gene. V was trimmed by 4 bases and J by 1 base, leaving 1 base between them. The CDR3 length is 11 residues. CDR1 and CDR2 from the germline V gene are KGHSY and FQNENV. The CDR3: CASSPQETQYF. As DNA, the CDR3 is TGTGCCAGCAGCCCCCAAGAGACCCAGTACTTC.

The chain combines TRBV30 with TRBJ1-2; D is ambiguous. The germline V gene encodes CDR1 GTSNPN and CDR2 SVGIG (reference sequence). V was clipped by 1 base and J by 8 bases, with 11 bases between them. There are 12 residues in the CDR3. CDR3 loop: CAWSGARWGYTF. The CDR3 DNA is TGTGCCTGGAGTGGGGCCAGGTGGGGCTACACCTTC. The complete variable domain, with remaining parts taken from reference TRBV30 and TRBJ1-2, reads SQTIHQWPATLVQPVGSPLSLECTVEGTSNPNLYWYRQAAGRGLQLLFYSVGIGQISSEVPQNLSASRPQDRQFILSSKKLLLSDSGFYLCAWSGARWGYTFGSGTRLTVV.

This clone has a handful of counts. V usage is TRBV3-1 (or the pseudogene TRBV3-2) and J usage is TRBJ1-1; maybe TRBD1 (6 bases). V lost 4 bases and J 5 bases, leaving 17 bases between the germline ends. This CDR3 region has 15 residues. CDR1 and CDR2 from the germline V gene are LGHDT and YNNKEL (reference sequence). This CDR3 is CASSLEGGFRTEAFF. CDR3 nucleotides: TGTGCCAGCAGCCTCGAAGGGGGGTTTAGGACTGAAGCTTTCTTT.

The genes are TRBV4-2 and TRBJ1-2; D perhaps matches TRBD1 (5 bases). Per germline, CDR1 LGHNA and CDR2 YNFKEQ. The CDR3 consists of 15 residues. V shed 1 base and J shed 7 bases, with 16 bases lying between them. CDR3 sequence: CASSQVRGGAVGYTF. The DNA for the CDR3 is TGTGCCAGCAGCCAAGTTCGCGGTGGGGCAGTTGGCTACACCTTC.

V usage is TRBV27 and J usage is TRBJ2-3; D perhaps matches TRBD1 (6 bases). Trimming took 8 bases from V and 3 from J, leaving 18 bases between them. CDR1 is MNHEY and CDR2 is SMNVEV in the germline V gene (reference sequence). There are 15 residues in the CDR3. CDR3 sequence (DNA): TGTGCCAGCGGTAAGACAGGACAGCGAACAGATACGCAGTATTTT. It yields the protein CASGKTGQRTDTQYF.

This clone was found a few times. The CDR3 bases are TGTGCCACCACGACAGGGGAGAACACTGAAGCTTTCTTT. This gives the protein CATTTGENTEAFF. V gene TRBV28 combines with J gene TRBJ1-1; 8 bases match TRBD1. Germline CDR1 and CDR2: MDHEN and SYDVKM. Trimming at V came to 10 bases and at J to 1 base, leaving 5 bases not matched to a gene. The CDR3 sequence is 13 residues long.

The J gene is TRBJ1-4, the V gene TRBV7-9; 7 bases fit TRBD1. The length of the CDR3 is 14 residues. V lost 6 bases to trimming and J lost 4 bases; unmatched junction nucleotides: 5. Germline V lookup: CDR1 SEHNR, CDR2 FQNEAQ (reference sequence). CDR3 in DNA: TGTGCCAGCAGACATCAGGGGGATAATGAAAAACTGTTTTTT. Amino acid sequence: CASRHQGDNEKLFF.

J is TRBJ1-1 and V is TRBV7-3, with D uncertain. There are 13 residues in the CDR3. The ends were cut back, 5 bases at V and 1 base at J, with 8 bases in the middle. Germline CDR1 SGHTA, CDR2 FQGTGA. CDR3 protein: CASSPHGNTEAFF. DNA of the CDR3: TGTGCCAGCAGCCCGCATGGGAACACTGAAGCTTTCTTT.

This clone was recorded a few times. CDR3 coding DNA: TGTGCCAGCAGGAAACCGGGACAGGGTTTCTCCGAGCAGTACTTC. Its translation is CASRKPGQGFSEQYF. This chain joins TRBV7-2 and TRBJ2-7; 9 nucleotides align to TRBD1. V trimming: 6 bases; J trimming: 6 bases; junction bases outside the gene matches: 12. Germline-derived CDR1 and CDR2 are SGHTA and FQGNSA. This CDR3 has 15 residues.

In nucleotides, the CDR3 is TGCGCCAGCAGCTCCGGGGGGTTTGGCACTGAAGCTTTCTTT. Amino acids: CASSSGGFGTEAFF. The chain joins TRBV5-1 to TRBJ1-1; TRBD1 is a possible D gene (5 bases). This CDR3 is 14 amino acids long. Trimming left V 3 bases short and J 4 bases short, with 13 bases between. The germline V gene encodes CDR1 SGHRS and CDR2 YFSETQ. The full variable domain, with the rest looked up from reference TRBV5-1 and TRBJ1-1, is KAGVTQTPRYLIKTRGQQVTLSCSPISGHRSVSWYQQTPGQGLQFLFEYFSETQRNKGNFPGRFSGRQFSNSRSEMNVSTLELGDSALYLCASSSGGFGTEAFFGQGTRLTVV.

Regarding this clone: A junction end diverges from the germline sequence, so it may reflect a read error. The chain uses TRBV7-9 and TRBJ2-7; no clear D. Germline loops: CDR1 SEHNR, CDR2 FQNEAQ (reference sequence). This CDR3 contains 13 residues. The CDR3 DNA is TGTGCCAGCAGCTTAGTTGGCTCCAACGAGCAGTACTTC. It translates to CASSLVGSNEQYF.

The chain combines TRBV9 with TRBJ1-1; TRBD1 might be the D (6 bases). V shed 4 bases and J shed 2 bases, with 15 bases lying between them. The CDR3 consists of 15 residues. The germline V gene has CDR1 SGDLS and CDR2 YYNGEE. CDR3 amino acids: CASSITTGVNTEAFF. CDR3 DNA: TGTGCCAGCAGCATTACGACAGGAGTAAACACTGAAGCTTTCTTT.

The rearrangement uses TRBV29-1 and TRBJ2-3, with D perhaps matching TRBD1 (6 bases). V gave up 6 bases and J gave up 2 bases, with 12 bases separating them. This CDR3 comprises 13 residues. CDR1 is SQVTM, CDR2 ANQGSEA, per germline. CDR3 bases: TGCAGCGTCAGGGGCCGTCACACAGATACGCAGTATTTT. Residues: CSVRGRHTDTQYF.

CDR3 region: CAWSLTGTGNEKLFF. The CDR3 region has the DNA TGTGCCTGGAGTCTCACCGGGACCGGGAATGAAAAACTGTTTTTT. The chain has TRBV30 and TRBJ1-4, with D maybe TRBD1 (5 bases). The germline V gene encodes CDR1 GTSNPN and CDR2 SVGIG (reference sequence). The V gene lost 2 bases and the J gene lost 5 bases, with 15 bases spanning the gap. This CDR3 has 15 residues.

The genes are TRBV6-2 or TRBV6-3 and TRBJ2-3, with D perhaps TRBD1 (6 bases). The germline gives CDR1 MNHEY, CDR2 SVGEGT. The CDR3 has 16 residues. The V gene lost 5 bases and the J gene lost 6 bases, with 21 bases spanning the gap. The chain's CDR3 is CASSPHRVLGLDTQYF. CDR3 DNA sequence: TGTGCCAGCAGTCCACACAGGGTTCTGGGCCTTGATACGCAGTATTTT.

The chain has TRBV4-1 and TRBJ1-2; D gene ambiguous. The V and J ends lost 1 base and 6 bases respectively, with 18 bases between them. This CDR3 is 16 amino acids long. Germline V gene lookup returns CDR1 MGHRA and CDR2 YSYEKL. The CDR3: CASSQGLSRELNGYTF. The CDR3 DNA sequence: TGCGCCAGCAGCCAAGGTCTAAGTAGGGAGCTCAATGGCTACACCTTC.

V usage is TRBV28 and J usage is TRBJ2-1; D might be TRBD2 (6 bases). Trimming stripped 6 bases from V and 9 bases from J, with 24 bases between. The V gene's germline CDR1 is MDHEN and CDR2 SYDVKM. This CDR3 spans 16 amino acids. The CDR3 protein is CASSRPANGGIVEQFF. The CDR3 nucleotides are TGTGCCAGCAGCCGACCGGCGAACGGCGGGATAGTTGAGCAGTTCTTC.